The TCR beta chain under discussion was sequenced for a study of blood T cell repertoires in COVID-19. CDR1 and CDR2 from the germline V gene are SGHTA and FQGNSA. The CDR3 loop spans 12 amino acids. V lost 5 bases, J lost 6 bases, and 2 bases stayed unmatched. Measured with immunoSEQ multiplex PCR; TCRdb has only the in-frame clones, and not every one. The data show more than 200,000 clones, 84% seen once. The TCR was taken from a woman at least 80 years old with COVID-19, enrolled during active disease. Sequencing was carried out using peripheral blood. The J gene is TRBJ1-2, the V gene TRBV7-2; 8 bases are a match to TRBD1. CDR3 amino acids: CASSRQGNGYTF. Here the CDR3 DNA reads TGTGCCAGCAGCAGACAGGGGAATGGCTACACCTTC.